This T cell receptor (beta chain) was captured by sequencing in a study of spatial heterogeneity in lung cancer (dated by TCRdb to between 2017 and 2020). For the wider study: More beta-chain than alpha-chain transcripts were consistently detected, likely reflecting higher beta-chain transcript abundance. Both alpha and beta chains were TCR-sequenced in samples taken at surgery, namely 220 tumor regions, fewer than 85 matched nontumor lung samples and a few dozen PBMC samples. Nonsynonymous mutation counts, determined by whole-exome sequencing of tumor tissue, were related to features of the TCR repertoire. The study quantitatively compared TCR alpha and beta repertoires across multiple tumor regions, matched nontumor lung and blood in non-small cell lung cancer. In the raw uncorrected reads, each unique combination of TCR and UMI appeared more than ten times on average.

V drops 6 bases and J drops 4 bases, leaving 12 bases in between. CDR1 is given as SQVTM and CDR2 as ANQGSEA, both from the germline V gene. The CDR3 covers 12 residues, taking in both the cysteine and the phenylalanine. Kept here is only the CDR3 DNA, which spans 36 bases and is read in frame from base 1. This clonotype was detected a few times. Its specific antigen is unknown. Per-base quality was not reported, and no clone a single base away is much larger than it. Preparation of the library involved 5' RACE. The sequencer was a NextSeq 500. To allow correction of PCR and sequencing errors, the TCR library protocol tagged every TCR cDNA molecule with a unique molecular identifier. Concerning the study's data processing: TCR identification, UMI-based error correction and CDR3 extraction were performed with Decombinator tools. TCRs above a frequency of 2 per 1,000, corresponding to the top 1% of the tumor frequency distribution, were defined as expanded. Each repertoire was subsampled 100 times to 5,000 TCRs, after which Renyi diversity was computed with the R vegan package. To build CDR3 similarity networks, amino acid triplet string-kernel similarity was used, and CDR3s were connected when their pairwise similarity was above 0.82. TCRdb trimmed the raw reads at Q25, called clones with MiXCR and kept productive beta chains. Merged by CDR3 protein, the rows form single entries marked with the most common genes and DNA. The V and J calls come from TCRdb's annotation, not from the publication. The sample table lists 95,000 or so distinct CDR3 sequences, under 9% of them with a count of one. Of the sample, 6.9% falls within the top ten clones.

The intended sense of this specimen's time point label: sample taken at primary tumor resection. For TCR sequencing, whole RNA was extracted from tumor and nontumor lung tissue, or from cryopreserved PBMC samples, and no cell sorting was done. Samples were obtained from approximately 70 patients with early-stage, untreated non-small cell lung cancer from the lung TRACERx cohort. Patients were selected for TCR sequencing only if sufficient RNA was available from at least two tumor regions. Results and caveats for the whole study, not just this receptor: Additional single-cell paired TCR alpha and beta sequencing was considered necessary to confirm, at a functional level, the hypothesis that regional TCRs recognize regional mutations. Ubiquitous expanded tumor TCRs were detected in blood more often at tumor resection than at routine follow-up.

The sequence is built from TRBV29-1 and TRBJ2-5, with a tentative D gene TRBD2 over 5 matching bases. The receptor was derived from a male donor with early-stage non-small cell lung cancer. Material: PBMCs, obtained at surgery. The DNA sequence follows: TGCAGCGTCGGGAACGGGTTAGAGACCCAGTACTTC. This gives the protein CSVGNGLETQYF.